A selection of T cell receptor beta chains follows, all from one sample in a study of blood T cell repertoires in COVID-19. Measured with immunoSEQ multiplex PCR; TCRdb has only the in-frame clones, and not every one. Of around 61,000 clones detected, about 81% appear once; the ten largest clones hold approximately 14%. Sequencing input: peripheral blood. These receptors were collected from a man older than 75 with acute or convalescent COVID-19. CDR3s include the opening cysteine and the closing phenylalanine or tryptophan. Fields, in order: J gene, D gene, clone size, V gene, CDR3 DNA, CDR3 protein. D genes are given only for firm matches. A row's size may be missing; if present it is once, few, many or a size class.

J gene: TRBJ2-1; D gene: TRBD2; clone size: .; V gene: TRBV7-9; CDR3 DNA: TGTGCCAGCAGCCCGCGCGGGGGAAACTACAATGAGCAGTTCTTC; CDR3 protein: CASSPRGGNYNEQFF
J gene: TRBJ1-1; D gene: .; clone size: .; V gene: TRBV19; CDR3 DNA: TGTGCCAGTAGTATAGCAGCAGAGGAGACTGAAGCTTTCTTT; CDR3 protein: CASSIAAEETEAFF
J gene: TRBJ1-6; D gene: .; clone size: .; V gene: TRBV5-6; CDR3 DNA: TGTGCCAGCAGCACATCTGGGTGGGCAGCCCGGAATTCACCCCTCCACTTT; CDR3 protein: CASSTSGWAARNSPLHF
J gene: TRBJ1-1; D gene: TRBD1; clone size: .; V gene: TRBV23-1; CDR3 DNA: TGCGCCACCACAGGACAGGGGGAGACTGAAGCTTTCTTT; CDR3 protein: CATTGQGETEAFF
J gene: TRBJ2-2; D gene: TRBD1; clone size: .; V gene: TRBV5-4; CDR3 DNA: TGTGCCAGCAGCCCCGCGGGACAGGTGATACGGGAGCTGTTTTTT; CDR3 protein: CASSPAGQVIRELFF
J gene: TRBJ2-7; D gene: TRBD2; clone size: .; V gene: TRBV24-1; CDR3 DNA: TGTGCCACCAGTGACCCCGGGACGGGGAGGGACGAGCAGTACTTC; CDR3 protein: CATSDPGTGRDEQYF
J gene: TRBJ1-2; D gene: .; clone size: .; V gene: TRBV9; CDR3 DNA: TGTGCCAGCAGCCCCTCGACAGGAGCTAACTATGGCTACACCTTC; CDR3 protein: CASSPSTGANYGYTF
J gene: TRBJ2-2; D gene: .; clone size: few; V gene: TRBV7-8; CDR3 DNA: TGTGCCAGCAGCTTCTTGAGGGACACCGGGGAGCTGTTTTTT; CDR3 protein: CASSFLRDTGELFF
J gene: TRBJ2-3; D gene: TRBD1; clone size: .; V gene: TRBV6-2/TRBV6-3; CDR3 DNA: TGTGCCAGCAGTTACTCCCAGGGGGCAGATACGCAGTATTTT; CDR3 protein: CASSYSQGADTQYF
J gene: TRBJ2-1; D gene: .; clone size: .; V gene: TRBV7-9; CDR3 DNA: TGTGCCAGCAGCTTAGGGGGACTGGCCCATGAGCAGTTCTTC; CDR3 protein: CASSLGGLAHEQFF
J gene: TRBJ1-1; D gene: TRBD1; clone size: .; V gene: TRBV4-3; CDR3 DNA: TGCGCCAGCAGCCAAGTCGGGACAGCTGAAGCTTTCTTT; CDR3 protein: CASSQVGTAEAFF
J gene: TRBJ1-5; D gene: .; clone size: .; V gene: TRBV6-4; CDR3 DNA: TGTGCCAGCTCACAGGAACGGGATCAGCCCCAGCATTTT; CDR3 protein: CASSQERDQPQHF
J gene: TRBJ2-2; D gene: TRBD2; clone size: .; V gene: TRBV6-1; CDR3 DNA: TGTGCCAGCAGTGAGAGCGGGGGGGCCGATACCGGGGAGCTGTTTTTT; CDR3 protein: CASSESGGADTGELFF
J gene: TRBJ2-1; D gene: .; clone size: .; V gene: TRBV7-2; CDR3 DNA: TGTGCCAGCAGCTTGCTCGGGGTGGGGGCCACTGAGCAGTTCTTC; CDR3 protein: CASSLLGVGATEQFF
J gene: TRBJ2-1; D gene: TRBD1; clone size: .; V gene: TRBV27; CDR3 DNA: TGTGCCAGCATCCCCGGGACAGGGGTGGGGGAGCAGTTCTTC; CDR3 protein: CASIPGTGVGEQFF
J gene: TRBJ1-5; D gene: .; clone size: .; V gene: TRBV2; CDR3 DNA: TGTGCCAGCAGTGCAGTGAGGAGAGGCCAGCCCCAGCATTTT; CDR3 protein: CASSAVRRGQPQHF
J gene: TRBJ1-5; D gene: .; clone size: .; V gene: TRBV6-1; CDR3 DNA: TGTGCCAGCAGTGAAGTTACAGATAGCAATCAGCCCCAGCATTTT; CDR3 protein: CASSEVTDSNQPQHF
J gene: TRBJ2-7; D gene: .; clone size: few; V gene: TRBV9; CDR3 DNA: TGTGCCAGCAGCGTATTTAGCGGCAGCTCCTACGAGCAGTACTTC; CDR3 protein: CASSVFSGSSYEQYF
J gene: TRBJ2-3; D gene: TRBD2; clone size: few; V gene: TRBV10-3; CDR3 DNA: TGTGCCATCAGTGAGCGGGGGGCTGGGACTAGCGGGGCCACAGATACGCAGTATTTT; CDR3 protein: CAISERGAGTSGATDTQYF
J gene: TRBJ1-1; D gene: TRBD1; clone size: .; V gene: TRBV5-4; CDR3 DNA: TGTGCCAGCAGCAAGGGACAGATCACTGAAGCTTTCTTT; CDR3 protein: CASSKGQITEAFF
J gene: TRBJ2-1; D gene: TRBD2; clone size: few; V gene: TRBV11-2; CDR3 DNA: TGTGCCAGCGGCGGGACTAGAGTCTACAATGAGCAGTTCTTC; CDR3 protein: CASGGTRVYNEQFF
J gene: TRBJ2-7; D gene: .; clone size: .; V gene: TRBV11-2; CDR3 DNA: TGTGCCAGCACATCGACTTTTCCCTACGAGCAGTACTTC; CDR3 protein: CASTSTFPYEQYF
J gene: TRBJ1-1; D gene: .; clone size: .; V gene: TRBV14; CDR3 DNA: TGTGCCAGCAGCCGACTCGCAGGGGCGCCCACTGAAGCTTTCTTT; CDR3 protein: CASSRLAGAPTEAFF
J gene: TRBJ1-3; D gene: .; clone size: .; V gene: TRBV15; CDR3 DNA: TGTGCCACCAGCAGAGTACCATTTGGCTCCTCTGGAAACACCATATATTTT; CDR3 protein: CATSRVPFGSSGNTIYF
J gene: TRBJ1-6; D gene: .; clone size: .; V gene: TRBV6-2/TRBV6-3; CDR3 DNA: TGTGCCAGCAGTTACGAGGGCTTTAATTCACCCCTCCACTTT; CDR3 protein: CASSYEGFNSPLHF